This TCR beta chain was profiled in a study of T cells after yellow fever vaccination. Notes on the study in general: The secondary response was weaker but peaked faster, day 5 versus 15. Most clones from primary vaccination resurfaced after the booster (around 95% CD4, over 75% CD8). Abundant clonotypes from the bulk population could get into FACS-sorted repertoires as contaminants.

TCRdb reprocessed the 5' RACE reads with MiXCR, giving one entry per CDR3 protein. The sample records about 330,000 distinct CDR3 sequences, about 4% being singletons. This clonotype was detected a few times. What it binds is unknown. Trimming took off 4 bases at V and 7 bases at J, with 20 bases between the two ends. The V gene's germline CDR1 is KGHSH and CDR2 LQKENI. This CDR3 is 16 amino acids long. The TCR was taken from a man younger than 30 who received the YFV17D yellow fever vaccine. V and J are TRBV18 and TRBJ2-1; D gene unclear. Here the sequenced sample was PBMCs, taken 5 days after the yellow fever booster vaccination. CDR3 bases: TGTGCCAGCTCACGGATGGAAAACTCCTTCAGAAATGAGCAGTTCTTC. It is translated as CASSRMENSFRNEQFF.